This T cell receptor (beta chain) was documented in a study of T cell clonality in common variable immunodeficiency. V gave up 4 bases and J gave up 1 base, with 10 bases separating them. The CDR3 sequence is 14 residues long. CDR1 and CDR2 (germline): MNHNS, SASEGT. Sequenced by immunoSEQ multiplex PCR; TCRdb stores in-frame clones only, minus some. The sample holds around 45,000 clones, and no clone turns up only once. This clone was picked up many times. The read is 3 residues too short to cover the CDR3 end, so that end is filled in from the germline J gene. The chain recombines TRBV6-1 with TRBJ1-1; D is undetermined. The source of this sequence is a person aged 18 to 75 in good health. The sample consisted of peripheral blood mononuclear cells. CDR3 DNA, as far as it was read: TGTGCCAGCAGTGTAACTCCAAGGAACACTGAA. Amino acids: CASSVTPRNTE. The full CDR3 sequence reads CASSVTPRNTEAFF.